This section outlines one TCR beta chain sequence together with its context. Its target is unknown. With a much larger clone just one base away, this may be a read error. The CDR3 does not end in the conserved phenylalanine or tryptophan, so this is likely a read error. Study observations and caveats: Tumor Treg TCRs overlapped most with tumor naive CD4+ cells. The TCR gene usage of tumor memory CD4+ T cells clustered together with blood and lymph node memory CD4+ cells and with lymph node naive CD4+ cells.

This CDR3 has 15 residues. The germline V gene encodes CDR1 MNHEY and CDR2 SVGAGI. Between the trimmed V and J ends, which lost 2 bases and 2 bases, there was a span of 13 bases. TCRdb re-derived calls from the 5' RACE reads in MiXCR, one entry per CDR3 protein. The sample has several thousand distinct CDR3 sequences; roughly 36% are singletons. The memory fraction was CD4+CD45RO+CD25- cells. The receptor was isolated from a female donor with breast cancer. The sequenced material came from tumor-infiltrating memory CD4+ T cells sorted from the breast tumor. Subset: memory CD4+ T cells, CD4+CD45RO+CD25-. The V call is TRBV6-5, the J call TRBJ2-7, with D possibly being TRBD1 (6 bases). The CDR3 reads CASSYNRDPTYEQYY. The CDR3 coding sequence is TGTGCCAGCAGTTACAACAGGGACCCTACCTACGAGCAGTACTAC.